This TCR beta chain was captured in a study of Graves' ophthalmopathy and Graves' hyperthyroidism. Among the hyperthyroidism patients, all were newly diagnosed, aged 18 to 65, with under 2 months' duration. The CDR3 runs to 11 residues. The V gene's germline CDR1 is DFQATT and CDR2 SNEGSKA (reference sequence). This clonotype occurred a few times. The antigen remains unidentified. Whole-study findings and limits: A majority of expanded thyroid clonotypes exceeding 0.001 frequency were likewise present in blood. Discriminating ophthalmopathy from stable hyperthyroidism, a 13-signature model attained a sensitivity of about 85% and a specificity of roughly 81%.

Amplified TCR beta CDR3 regions were obtained using RNA transcripts as template. RT-PCR was first run with HTBI primers, then multiplex PCR in a second round. TCRdb re-called the multiplex PCR reads through MiXCR, storing one row per CDR3 protein. The sample lists about 550,000 distinct CDR3 sequences; about two fifths were seen once. Sequencing used peripheral blood or thyroid tissue (not recorded which). The chain recombines TRBV20-1 with TRBJ2-5, with a possible D match to TRBD2 (6 bases). The last part of the DNA fits TRBJ2-1 better; the J call may be wrong. The sequence was collected from an adult man with Graves' hyperthyroidism. CDR3 region: CSSEGQGEQFF. CDR3 sequence (DNA): TGCAGCTCGGAGGGCCAGGGTGAGCAGTTCTTC.